These 20 T cell receptor beta chains were sequenced from one sample in a study of beta chain features in type 1 diabetes. The entirety of the isolated RNA underwent reverse transcription, so expressed TCRB transcripts were sequenced. The method was immunoSEQ multiplex PCR; TCRdb's version includes in-frame clones alone and lacks a portion of them. This table holds under 850,000 clones, roughly 13% found once. General study points: When Type 1 diabetes patients were examined, their TCRB CDR3s proved moderately but significantly shorter in all four CD4+ subsets.

Their specific antigens are unknown. The sample was naive CD4+ T cells from blood. The receptors derive from a young man with type 1 diabetes.

This clone showed up just a few times. The CDR3 loop reads CASSLAGGDNQPQHF. CDR3 sequence (DNA): TGCGCCAGCAGCCTCGCAGGGGGGGACAATCAGCCCCAGCATTTT. This sequence joins TRBV4-1 and TRBJ1-5; 7 bases fit TRBD1. This CDR3 comprises 15 residues. Germline V gene sequence: CDR1 MGHRA, CDR2 YSYEKL. The J segment lost 3 bases and the V segment lost 4 bases, leaving 6 bases of the junction unmatched.

There are a few counts of this clone. The chain recombines TRBV7-2 with TRBJ2-1; 9 bases are shared with TRBD2. This CDR3 has 16 amino acids. Looked up from germline, CDR1 is SGHTA and CDR2 is FQGNSA. After removal of 2 bases from V and 7 bases from J, the junction contained 9 bases not matched to a gene. The CDR3 DNA reads TGTGCCAGCAGCTTATATGGTAGCGGGGGCCCTAATGAGCAGTTCTTC. Amino acids: CASSLYGSGGPNEQFF.

This clone appeared a few times. The chain couples TRBV27 to TRBJ1-6; perhaps TRBD1 as D (6 bases). CDR1 MNHEY and CDR2 SMNVEV come from the germline V gene (reference sequence). V was shortened by 3 bases and J by 7 bases, with 10 bases between the two germline ends. This CDR3 is 14 amino acids long. The CDR3 DNA reads as TGTGCCAGCAGTTTTCCAGGGGACAATTCACCCCTCCACTTT. Its translation is CASSFPGDNSPLHF.

A few counts support this clone. The sample carries other DNA sequences with the same CDR3. The CDR3 sequence: CASSPPSLGGEQYF. CDR3 nucleotides: TGTGCCAGCTCACCACCGAGTTTAGGGGGCGAGCAGTACTTC. J is TRBJ2-7 and V is TRBV18, with a tentative D call TRBD1 (6 bases). The CDR3 has 14 amino acids. V was clipped by 0 bases and J by 6 bases, with 12 bases between them. CDR1 KGHSH and CDR2 LQKENI come from the germline V gene.

This sequence joins TRBV2 and TRBJ1-2; D is perhaps TRBD1 (5 bases). Germline lookup yields CDR1 SNHLY and CDR2 FYNNEI. CDR3 length equals 14 residues. Trimming pared 7 bases from V and 7 bases from J, leaving 19 bases between. The CDR3 sequence is CASTTKLGPSGYTF. The CDR3 coding sequence is TGTGCCAGCACCACTAAATTGGGACCTTCTGGCTACACCTTC.

Many counts were recorded for this clone. The germline gene is not matched at one end of the junction; a read error may be the cause. This chain connects TRBV7-9 to TRBJ2-1; perhaps TRBD1 as D (6 bases). CDR3 length: 9 residues. Germline CDR1 is SEHNR and CDR2 is FQNEAQ (reference sequence). CDR3 DNA: TGTGCCAGCGGGGGCAGAATGATCTTC. Its protein is CASGGRMIF.

In this sample, this clone turned up a few times. The rearrangement joins TRBV7-9 to TRBJ2-3; 15 nucleotides agree with TRBD2. V shed 5 bases and J 3 bases; nucleotides not matched to a gene: 6. The germline gives CDR1 SEHNR, CDR2 FQNEAQ (reference sequence). CDR3 length equals 17 residues. The CDR3 region is CASSKPGTSGGTDTQYF. Here the CDR3 DNA reads TGTGCCAGCAGCAAACCCGGGACTAGCGGGGGGACAGATACGCAGTATTTT.

The rearrangement links TRBV2 to TRBJ2-1; 9 nucleotides match TRBD2. V lost 8 bases to trimming and J lost 3 bases; unmatched junction nucleotides: 14. The germline V gene encodes CDR1 SNHLY and CDR2 FYNNEI. This CDR3 contains 17 residues. The CDR3 spells CASHPVSGGPIYNEQFF. The CDR3 nucleotides read TGTGCCAGCCACCCCGTTAGCGGGGGCCCCATCTACAATGAGCAGTTCTTC. Looking up the rest from reference TRBV2 and TRBJ2-1 gives the full variable domain: EPEVTQTPSHQVTQMGQEVILRCVPISNHLYFYWYRQILGQKVEFLVSFYNNEISEKSEIFDDQFSVERPDGSNFTLKIRSTKLEDSAMYFCASHPVSGGPIYNEQFFGPGTRLTVL.

This clone has only a few counts. This chain joins TRBV12-5 and TRBJ1-2, with D unclear. The CDR3 totals 13 residues. Germline values: CDR1 LGHNT, CDR2 FRNRAP. V dropped 1 base and J dropped 8 bases, with 11 bases sitting between them. The CDR3 DNA reads TGTGCTAGTGGTTTGGGGGAAGGCCGCGGCTACACCTTC. Translated: CASGLGEGRGYTF.

This chain joins TRBV7-2 and TRBJ2-2; D not resolved. This CDR3 spans 16 amino acids. Looked up from germline, CDR1 is SGHTA and CDR2 is FQGNSA. V was clipped by 0 bases and J by 4 bases, with 12 bases between them. CDR3 sequence (DNA): TGTGCCAGCAGCTTAGCGCTTCTACAGCCCACCGGGGAGCTGTTTTTT. Translating it yields CASSLALLQPTGELFF.

This chain uses TRBV7-2 with TRBJ2-1, with 7 nucleotides matching TRBD1. CDR1 and CDR2 (germline): SGHTA, FQGNSA. This CDR3 is built from 15 residues. Trimming at V came to 5 bases and at J to 3 bases, leaving 7 bases not matched to a gene. The CDR3 DNA reads TGTGCCAGCAGCCGACAGGGATCGATCTACAATGAGCAGTTCTTC. It codes for CASSRQGSIYNEQFF. The full variable domain, with the rest looked up from reference TRBV7-2 and TRBJ2-1, is GAGVSQSPSNKVTEKGKDVELRCDPISGHTALYWYRQSLGQGLEFLIYFQGNSAPDKSGLPSDRFSAERTGGSVSTLTIQRTQQEDSAVYLCASSRQGSIYNEQFFGPGTRLTVL.

This chain uses TRBV6-1 with TRBJ1-2; 9 positions agree with TRBD1. This CDR3 has 15 amino acids. The germline gives CDR1 MNHNS, CDR2 SASEGT. Trimming cost V 0 bases and J 8 bases; bases outside gene matches: 7. The CDR3 region is CASSEASGTGLGYTF. CDR3 DNA sequence: TGTGCCAGCAGTGAAGCGTCCGGGACAGGGTTAGGCTACACCTTC.

This clone was counted between two and nine times. V gene TRBV2 combines with J gene TRBJ1-2; D uncertain. This CDR3 has 10 residues. V was clipped by 8 bases and J by 8 bases, with 9 bases between them. CDR1 and CDR2 from the germline V gene are SNHLY and FYNNEI. DNA of the CDR3: TGTGCCAGCGGTCCAGAGGGCTACACCTTC. Translated, it gives CASGPEGYTF.

This clone appeared a few times. The chain carries TRBV4-1 and TRBJ1-1; D gene uncertain. Germline V lookup: CDR1 MGHRA, CDR2 YSYEKL. V shed 6 bases and J shed 5 bases, with 7 bases lying between them. CDR3 length: 11 amino acids. CDR3 in amino acids: CASSSRTEAFF. The CDR3, as DNA: TGCGCCAGCAGTTCGAGGACTGAAGCTTTCTTT.

The genes are TRBV7-8 and TRBJ2-1, with 9 positions matching TRBD2. Germline values: CDR1 SGHVS, CDR2 FQNEAQ. The CDR3 consists of 17 residues. V trimming: 7 bases; J trimming: 0 bases; junction bases outside the gene matches: 10. For the CDR3, the DNA is TGTGCCAGCACGCGCGCCGCGGGAGGGCCCTCCTACAATGAGCAGTTCTTC. Encoded protein: CASTRAAGGPSYNEQFF.

This sequence joins TRBV18 and TRBJ1-2, with no clear D. Germline lookup yields CDR1 KGHSH and CDR2 LQKENI. The V end lost 3 bases, the J end lost 7 bases, and 12 bases lay between the germline ends. This CDR3 has 13 amino acids. Here the CDR3 reads CASSPQRESGYTF. The CDR3 coding sequence is TGTGCCAGCTCACCTCAGAGGGAGAGTGGCTACACCTTC.

V is TRBV4-1 and J is TRBJ1-1; D remains ambiguous. The CDR3 covers 12 residues. Trimming took off 1 base at V and 3 bases at J, with 3 bases between the two ends. CDR1 and CDR2 (germline): MGHRA, YSYEKL. As DNA, the CDR3 is TGCGCCAGCAGCCAAGTAGACACTGAAGCTTTCTTT. This gives the protein CASSQVDTEAFF.

CDR3 DNA: TGTGCCAGCGGGGACTCGGGGGACACTGAAGCTTTCTTT. Translation gives CASGDSGDTEAFF. V is TRBV2 and J is TRBJ1-1; D perhaps matches TRBD1 (5 bases). Trimming cost V 8 bases and J 3 bases, with 13 bases left between them. Germline CDR1 is SNHLY and CDR2 is FYNNEI. This CDR3 comprises 13 residues.

This clone was seen only a few times. The rearrangement links TRBV25-1 to TRBJ2-2; D not certain. The CDR3 sequence is 14 residues long. V lost 6 bases to trimming and J lost 1 base, with 9 bases between them. Germline loops: CDR1 MGHDK, CDR2 SYGVNS. The CDR3 protein is CASRARRNTGELFF. The CDR3 DNA follows: TGTGCCAGCAGGGCAAGACGGAACACCGGGGAGCTGTTTTTT.

This clone has a handful of counts. The chain carries TRBV25-1 and TRBJ2-1; 10 nucleotides agree with TRBD1. The CDR3 spans 13 residues. With 8 bases clipped from V and 7 bases from J, the junction kept 5 bases outside the gene matches. Germline V gene data show CDR1 as MGHDK and CDR2 as SYGVNS. CDR3 residues: CASPGTGENEQFF. CDR3 coding DNA: TGTGCCAGCCCCGGGACAGGGGAGAATGAGCAGTTCTTC.